This T cell receptor beta chain was found in a study of T cell repertoires in cytomegalovirus infection. Looking at the study overall: Alongside well-studied HLA-B-restricted CMV epitopes, recently identified HLA-C-restricted CMV epitopes were also used. The public TCR beta signatures pointed to both CMV infection and matching HLA type.

Study-wide points: Identification of carriers of CMV plus the relevant HLA was achieved through cumulative public TCR beta family frequency. There were HLA-C-restricted CMV-specific TCR beta clonotypes dominating the ex vivo response.

From the reads, TCRdb called clonotypes with MiXCR, one entry per CDR3 protein. The table includes about 920,000 distinct CDR3 sequences, 25% to 40% detected once. This clonotype was seen ten or more times. Its target is unknown. Germline CDR1 is SGHVS and CDR2 is FNYEAQ. The germline V and J ends were trimmed by 1 base and 7 bases, with 22 bases remaining between them. The length of the CDR3 is 17 residues. Specimen: cultured CD8+ T cells from PBMCs, collected from culture after CMV antigen stimulation. The TCR was taken from a human donor in good health (CMV status not recorded). Some clones in this sample may be carry-over from other donors' samples. V and J are TRBV7-6 and TRBJ2-5; D is tentatively TRBD1 or TRBD2 (5 bases each). As DNA, the CDR3 is TGTGCCAGCAGCTTAGGTCCGGGACCTACTCCCTGGGTGACCCAGTACTTC. Encoded protein: CASSLGPGPTPWVTQYF.